Listed below are T cell receptor beta chains from one sample, sequenced in a study of blood T cell repertoires in COVID-19. Repertoires were generated with immunoSEQ multiplex PCR, while TCRdb's copy carries only in-frame clones and drops some. The repertoire includes 80,000 to 100,000 clones, over 70% of them detected once, and around 20% sits in the top ten. The sequenced sample consisted of peripheral blood. These receptors all stem from a human donor in a cohort sampled during active COVID-19. Each CDR3 is given with its conserved first and last residue. A D gene is named only where the DNA matches it firmly. Where a row states a size, it is once, few, many or the class of an expanded clone; other rows omit it.

TRBD1,TRBV5-1,few,TRBJ1-6,TGCGCCAGCAGCTTGGGGTTCAGGACAGGGTTTGAACCCCTCCACTTT,CASSLGFRTGFEPLHF
NA,TRBV18,once,TRBJ2-7,TGTGCCAGCTCAAGGCAGGGCACCGGAGAGCAGTACTTC,CASSRQGTGEQYF
NA,TRBV27,few,TRBJ1-5,TGTGCCAGCAGCCTTGGGGCGGGGGTTGCCAATCAGCCCCAGCATTTT,CASSLGAGVANQPQHF
TRBD1,TRBV6-5,NA,TRBJ2-7,TGTGCCAGCAGTTACTCGAGTGGGACAGGGGGTCGCGAGCAGTACTTC,CASSYSSGTGGREQYF
NA,TRBV21-1,NA,TRBJ1-2,TGTGCCAGCAGCATAAAGCAGGGACACCAGGGAAGAGGCTACACCTTC,CASSIKQGHQGRGYTF
NA,TRBV6-5,NA,TRBJ2-7,TGTGCCAGCAGTACTGCCGAGCAGTACTTC,CASSTAEQYF
TRBD1,TRBV27,NA,TRBJ1-1,TGTGCCAGCAGTAGAAGACAGGGGGGCAACACTGAAGCTTTCTTT,CASSRRQGGNTEAFF
NA,TRBV19,NA,TRBJ1-6,TGTGCCAGTAGTTCGGGCGGGACTACTAATTCACCCCTCCACTTT,CASSSGGTTNSPLHF
NA,TRBV2,NA,TRBJ2-5,TGTGCCAGCAGTCTTAAACGGGAGACCCAGTACTTC,CASSLKRETQYF
NA,TRBV7-8,NA,TRBJ2-1,TGTGCCAGCAGCTTAAGAGATTTTTACAATGAGCAGTTCTTC,CASSLRDFYNEQFF
TRBD1,TRBV28,NA,TRBJ1-1,TGTGCCAGCAGAAGACAGGGAGAAGCTTTCTTT,CASRRQGEAFF
NA,TRBV20-1,NA,TRBJ2-4,TGCAGCGCCGGGCTCAGGGGTCAGTACTTC,CSAGLRGQYF
NA,TRBV28,NA,TRBJ1-2,TGTGCCAGCAGTTTATGGACAGCCGGAAGTGGCTACACCTTC,CASSLWTAGSGYTF
TRBD2,TRBV13,NA,TRBJ2-7,TGTGCCAGCAGCTTAAAGCGGGAGTATCGCTACGAGCAGTACTTC,CASSLKREYRYEQYF
NA,TRBV2,NA,TRBJ1-1,TGTGCCAGCACCGCGGACCTAGCGGCTGAAGCTTTCTTT,CASTADLAAEAFF
TRBD2,TRBV19,NA,TRBJ2-5,TGTGCCAGTAGTCCTCTTCGTCCCGGGGGGGTGGAGACCCAGTACTTC,CASSPLRPGGVETQYF
NA,TRBV5-1,NA,TRBJ2-5,TGCGCCAGCATGACAGGACAGCGGCAAGAGACCCAGTACTTC,CASMTGQRQETQYF
NA,TRBV28,NA,TRBJ1-2,TGTGCCAGCAGCACTCCTGGCTATGGCTACACCTTC,CASSTPGYGYTF
TRBD2,TRBV14,NA,TRBJ2-3,TGTGCCAGCAGCCAAGGGAGGTCTAGCGGGAGGACAGATACGCAGTATTTT,CASSQGRSSGRTDTQYF
TRBD1,TRBV19,NA,TRBJ2-7,TGTGCCAGTAGTAGGTGGCCAGGGGGCTCCTACGAGCAGTACTTC,CASSRWPGGSYEQYF
NA,TRBV18,once,TRBJ2-7,TGTGCCAGCTCCGCGGACTACGAGCAGTACTTC,CASSADYEQYF
TRBD2,TRBV3-1/TRBV3-2,NA,TRBJ2-3,TGTGCCAGCAGTCCTCGGGCTAGCGGGACTCGTACAGATACGCAGTATTTT,CASSPRASGTRTDTQYF
NA,TRBV27,NA,TRBJ2-7,TGTGCCAGCACCAGGGCGGCGGGGGCTGGCGAGCAGTACTTC,CASTRAAGAGEQYF
TRBD2,TRBV7-9,NA,TRBJ2-1,TGTGCCAGCAGCCCGACGACAGGACAGCGGGGGGATGAGCAGTTCTTC,CASSPTTGQRGDEQFF
NA,TRBV21-1,NA,TRBJ2-7,TGTGCCAGCAGCAGGGGCGGAGCGGGAGCAGGGTACGAGCAGTACTTC,CASSRGGAGAGYEQYF
TRBD2,TRBV3-1/TRBV3-2,once,TRBJ2-5,TGTGCCAGCAGCCTAGCCCCCGGGACTAGCGCACAAGAGACCCAGTACTTC,CASSLAPGTSAQETQYF
NA,TRBV28,NA,TRBJ1-4,TGTGCCAGCAGTTTATGGACAAGGGGCGAGAGAAAACTGTTTTTT,CASSLWTRGERKLFF
NA,TRBV4-1,NA,TRBJ1-3,TGCGCCAGCAGCCAATACTCAGGGACTGGAAACACCATATATTTT,CASSQYSGTGNTIYF
TRBD2,TRBV5-6,NA,TRBJ2-7,TGTGCCAGCAGCTTGTGGGGTAGCGGGGACCCCTACGAGCAGTACTTC,CASSLWGSGDPYEQYF
NA,TRBV23-1,NA,TRBJ2-7,TGCGCCAGCGAACACCGCGGCAGGGTGCACGAGCAGTACTTC,CASEHRGRVHEQYF
TRBD1,TRBV4-2,NA,TRBJ2-7,TGTGCCAGCAGCACTCAGGGGGCCTACGAGCAGTACTTC,CASSTQGAYEQYF
NA,TRBV19,NA,TRBJ1-4,TGTGCCAGTAGTATCCTCCCGTACAGTAATGAAAAACTGTTTTTT,CASSILPYSNEKLFF
TRBD2,TRBV7-9,NA,TRBJ2-3,TGTGCCAGCAGCCCCTTCCTGACTAGCGTGTCAGATACGCAGTATTTT,CASSPFLTSVSDTQYF